This T cell receptor beta chain was captured by sequencing in a study of control samples from healthy donors and cancer patients. This clone was picked up one time. This CDR3 has 15 residues. Trimming stripped 2 bases from V and 2 bases from J, with 11 bases between. Germline V gene data show CDR1 as MDHEN and CDR2 as SYDVKM. Sequencing used immunoSEQ multiplex PCR; TCRdb keeps in-frame clones, though not all of them. The table has some 410,000 clones, about 93% seen once; the top ten hold 5.5% to 8%. The specimen was PBMCs. The V and J genes are TRBV28 and TRBJ2-3, with D perhaps being TRBD1 or TRBD2 (5 bases each). This TCR was sampled from a man aged 35 to 55 with head and neck cancer. The CDR3: CASSLQGDYTDTQYF. The DNA for the CDR3 is TGTGCCAGCAGTTTACAGGGTGACTACACAGATACGCAGTATTTT.